These T cell receptor beta chains were read from a single sample in a study of T cells in Graves' hyperthyroidism and ophthalmopathy. TCRdb recomputed calls from the multiplex PCR reads with MiXCR, one row per CDR3 protein. In the table there are about 290,000 distinct CDR3 sequences, roughly an eighth of which are singletons. The sample taken for sequencing was blood. These receptors came from a woman between 35 and 50 years old with Graves' hyperthyroidism. CDR3s include the opening cysteine and the closing phenylalanine or tryptophan. D genes are given only for firm matches. The size of a clone is reported for some rows only, either as once, few or many, or as a class for expanded clones.

CDR3: CASSYSRLAGVTYEQYF
DNA: TGTGCCAGCAGTTACTCGAGGCTAGCGGGAGTAACCTACGAGCAGTACTTC
size: many
J: TRBJ2-7
D: TRBD2
V: TRBV6-6

CDR3: CASSLERNPGANVLTF
DNA: TGTGCCAGCAGTTTAGAACGAAACCCTGGGGCCAACGTCCTGACTTTC
size: NA
J: TRBJ2-6
D: NA
V: TRBV12-3/TRBV12-4

CDR3: CASSFLAGGVGTFRIYEQYF
DNA: TGTGCCAGCAGTTTTCTAGCGGGAGGGGTCGGAACCTTCCGAATCTACGAGCAGTACTTC
size: NA
J: TRBJ2-7
D: TRBD2
V: TRBV28

CDR3: CASSPRGLAGGGETQYF
DNA: TGTGCCAGCAGCCCCCGGGGACTAGCGGGAGGGGGGGAGACCCAGTACTTC
size: NA
J: TRBJ2-5
D: TRBD2
V: TRBV3-1

CDR3: CASSLVTGEGNEQFF
DNA: TGTGCCAGCAGCTTAGTGACAGGGGAGGGAAATGAGCAGTTCTTC
size: few
J: TRBJ2-1
D: NA
V: TRBV7-9

CDR3: CATLYEKLFF
DNA: TGTGCCACCCTTTATGAAAAACTGTTTTTT
size: NA
J: TRBJ1-4
D: NA
V: TRBV6-1

CDR3: CASSLIHGSFETQYF
DNA: TGTGCCAGCAGCTTGATACACGGTAGCTTTGAGACCCAGTACTTC
size: many
J: TRBJ2-5
D: NA
V: TRBV5-6

CDR3: CSARRDRGSSGTYEQYF
DNA: TGCAGCGCCCGCCGGGACAGGGGGTCTAGCGGGACCTACGAGCAGTACTTC
size: many
J: TRBJ2-7
D: TRBD1
V: TRBV29-1

CDR3: CSATPAGQGDYGYTF
DNA: TGCAGTGCCACCCCGGCGGGACAGGGGGACTATGGCTACACCTTC
size: many
J: TRBJ1-2
D: TRBD1
V: TRBV20-1

CDR3: CASSLRAGEGETQYF
DNA: TGTGCCAGCAGCCTCAGAGCGGGAGAGGGCGAGACCCAGTACTTC
size: many
J: TRBJ2-5
D: TRBD2
V: TRBV7-3

CDR3: CASSSPINSPEAGGQETQYF
DNA: TGTGCCAGCAGTTCTCCAATAAATTCACCCGAAGCGGGAGGCCAAGAGACCCAGTACTTC
size: many
J: TRBJ2-5
D: TRBD2
V: TRBV6-2/TRBV6-3

CDR3: CASSPEPRHEQYF
DNA: TGTGCCAGTAGCCCCGAGCCGCGGCACGAGCAGTACTTC
size: few
J: TRBJ2-7
D: NA
V: TRBV19

CDR3: CASSGDRVNEQFF
DNA: TGTGCCAGCAGTGGCGACAGAGTAAATGAGCAGTTCTTC
size: many
J: TRBJ2-1
D: NA
V: TRBV2

CDR3: CASSRQGENGYTF
DNA: TGTGCCAGCAGCCGCCAAGGGGAAAATGGCTACACCTTC
size: many
J: TRBJ1-2
D: NA
V: TRBV28

CDR3: CASSLFTGRNTIYF
DNA: TGTGCCAGCAGCTTATTCACAGGGAGAAACACCATATATTTT
size: NA
J: TRBJ1-3
D: NA
V: TRBV7-2

CDR3: CASKEGIGTDTQYF
DNA: TGCGCCAGCAAGGAGGGGATTGGCACAGATACGCAGTATTTT
size: many
J: TRBJ2-3
D: NA
V: TRBV5-1

CDR3: CASSLGQGSYNEQFF
DNA: TGTGCCAGCAGCTTGGGACAGGGTTCCTACAATGAGCAGTTCTTC
size: many
J: TRBJ2-1
D: TRBD1
V: TRBV7-8

CDR3: CASSPGTPFAKNIQYF
DNA: TGTGCCAGCAGTCCCGGGACACCGTTCGCCAAAAACATTCAGTACTTC
size: few
J: TRBJ2-4
D: NA
V: TRBV7-9

CDR3: CASSLWTGGFGISSGNTIYF
DNA: TGTGCCAGCAGCCTGTGGACAGGGGGATTTGGAATCTCCTCTGGAAACACCATATATTTT
size: many
J: TRBJ1-3
D: TRBD1
V: TRBV7-9

CDR3: CASSYSIRAPPQHF
DNA: TGTGCCAGCAGTTACTCCATTAGGGCACCGCCCCAGCATTTT
size: many
J: TRBJ1-5
D: NA
V: TRBV6-5

CDR3: CASSYTGGQTTDTQYF
DNA: TGTGCCAGCAGCTATACGGGAGGACAAACAACAGATACGCAGTATTTT
size: many
J: TRBJ2-3
D: TRBD2
V: TRBV11-2

CDR3: CASSLALGTNNEQFF
DNA: TGTGCCAGCAGCTTAGCCCTGGGGACCAACAATGAGCAGTTCTTC
size: many
J: TRBJ2-1
D: NA
V: TRBV11-3

CDR3: CASSLFSTYEQYF
DNA: TGTGCCAGCAGCTTATTCTCCACCTACGAGCAGTACTTC
size: many
J: TRBJ2-7
D: NA
V: TRBV13

CDR3: CASSFLQFASTDTQYF
DNA: TGTGCCAGCAGCTTCCTTCAGTTTGCGAGCACAGATACGCAGTATTTT
size: few
J: TRBJ2-3
D: NA
V: TRBV7-2

CDR3: CASTGEAQPQHF
DNA: TGTGCCAGCACAGGGGAGGCTCAGCCCCAGCATTTT
size: many
J: TRBJ1-5
D: NA
V: TRBV28

CDR3: CASSPPGQGAGNTIYF
DNA: TGTGCCAGCAGCCCGCCGGGACAGGGGGCTGGAAACACCATATATTTT
size: NA
J: TRBJ1-3
D: TRBD1
V: TRBV28

CDR3: CASSQVVSSRVSYEQCF
DNA: TGTGCCAGCAGCCAAGTGGTGAGCTCTCGGGTCTCCTACGAGCAGTGCTTC
size: NA
J: TRBJ2-7
D: NA
V: TRBV27

CDR3: CASSPMVDSPLHF
DNA: TGTGCCAGCAGCCCAATGGTGGATTCACCCCTCCACTTT
size: many
J: TRBJ1-6
D: NA
V: TRBV11-2

CDR3: CASSMTSGRANEQFF
DNA: TGTGCCAGCAGTATGACTAGCGGGAGGGCCAATGAGCAGTTCTTC
size: NA
J: TRBJ2-1
D: TRBD2
V: TRBV6-1

CDR3: CASSPRVGTSGHEQYF
DNA: TGTGCCAGCAGTCCACGGGTGGGGACTAGCGGCCACGAGCAGTACTTC
size: many
J: TRBJ2-7
D: TRBD2
V: TRBV12-3/TRBV12-4

CDR3: CSARDSQASNEKLFF
DNA: TGCAGTGCTAGAGATTCCCAGGCCTCTAATGAAAAACTGTTTTTT
size: NA
J: TRBJ1-4
D: NA
V: TRBV20-1

CDR3: CATSDRWENNEQFF
DNA: TGTGCCACCAGTGACCGCTGGGAGAACAATGAGCAGTTCTTC
size: many
J: TRBJ2-1
D: NA
V: TRBV24-1

CDR3: CASSGRLLEGNQPQHF
DNA: TGTGCCAGCAGCGGTAGACTCCTAGAGGGCAATCAGCCCCAGCATTTT
size: many
J: TRBJ1-5
D: NA
V: TRBV2

CDR3: CASNQSPREGAGWHTEAFF
DNA: TGTGCCAGTAACCAATCCCCTCGGGAGGGGGCGGGTTGGCACACTGAAGCTTTCTTT
size: NA
J: TRBJ1-1
D: TRBD1
V: TRBV19

CDR3: CASSFGHNQPQHF
DNA: TGTGCCAGCAGTTTTGGACACAATCAGCCCCAGCATTTT
size: NA
J: TRBJ1-5
D: NA
V: TRBV28

CDR3: CASSSAPGQGNTEAFF
DNA: TGTGCCAGCAGCTCAGCACCGGGACAGGGGAACACTGAAGCTTTCTTT
size: many
J: TRBJ1-1
D: TRBD1
V: TRBV7-2

CDR3: CASSTYTGGYEQYF
DNA: TGTGCCAGCAGTACCTATACGGGGGGCTACGAGCAGTACTTC
size: many
J: TRBJ2-7
D: TRBD2
V: TRBV6-2/TRBV6-3

CDR3: CASSLSPLAEKNIQYF
DNA: TGTGCCAGCAGCTTAAGCCCCCTAGCGGAAAAAAACATTCAGTACTTC
size: many
J: TRBJ2-4
D: TRBD2
V: TRBV7-9

CDR3: CASSPRAGALGFYNEQFF
DNA: TGTGCCAGCAGTCCAAGGGCGGGAGCTTTGGGTTTTTACAATGAGCAGTTCTTC
size: many
J: TRBJ2-1
D: TRBD2
V: TRBV12-3/TRBV12-4

CDR3: CASSLVMTLGGELFF
DNA: TGTGCCAGCAGCTTAGTGATGACCTTGGGCGGGGAGCTGTTTTTT
size: NA
J: TRBJ2-2
D: NA
V: TRBV7-9

CDR3: CAISESLPGDYGYTF
DNA: TGTGCCATCAGTGAGTCGTTACCGGGAGACTATGGCTACACCTTC
size: NA
J: TRBJ1-2
D: NA
V: TRBV10-3

CDR3: CASSYSLTNYGYTF
DNA: TGTGCCAGCAGTTACTCCCTTACTAACTATGGCTACACCTTC
size: many
J: TRBJ1-2
D: NA
V: TRBV6-6

CDR3: CASSFRAVNTEAFF
DNA: TGTGCCAGCAGTTTTCGCGCTGTGAACACTGAAGCTTTCTTT
size: many
J: TRBJ1-1
D: NA
V: TRBV28

CDR3: CASSLKGGLSNQPQHF
DNA: TGTGCCAGCAGTTTAAAAGGGGGCCTTAGCAATCAGCCCCAGCATTTT
size: few
J: TRBJ1-5
D: TRBD1
V: TRBV28